This T cell receptor (beta chain) was sequenced in a study of T cell changes during pregnancy in multiple sclerosis (dated by TCRdb to the late 2010s). With regard to the full study: The study looked at changes in the T cell repertoire across pregnancy in women with multiple sclerosis.

Points on this clone: Its antigen target is currently unknown. The sample holds no much larger clone one base away, and base qualities are not on file.

The CDR3, from cysteine to phenylalanine, totals 17 residues. The only DNA kept is the CDR3, 51 bases in frame from the first base. The V end gives up 2 bases and the J end 4 bases, leaving 7 bases in the junction not matched to a gene. CDR1 and CDR2, per the germline V gene (reference sequence), are GTSNPN and SVGIG. Library construction relied on the immunoSEQ multiplex PCR assay. TCRdb re-hosts the immuneACCESS table, in-frame sequences only. Its copies lack some clones; in the studies checked, an unresolved V gene accounts for under half of them, and the cause for the rest is not known. The table for this sample lists under 50,000 clones; roughly 92% of them were counted only once. The ten largest clones take up around 0.4% of the sample.

The chain is encoded by TRBV30 joined to TRBJ2-5; 16 nucleotides in the junction match TRBD2. The starting material was CD4+ T cells from peripheral blood mononuclear cells, obtained in the second trimester of pregnancy. The TCR was taken from a female donor in good health, enrolled as a control in a pregnancy study. CDR3 region: CAWSPGLAGGPGETQYF. The nucleotide sequence is given as TGTGCCTGGAGTCCGGGACTAGCGGGGGGGCCGGGAGAGACCCAGTACTTC.